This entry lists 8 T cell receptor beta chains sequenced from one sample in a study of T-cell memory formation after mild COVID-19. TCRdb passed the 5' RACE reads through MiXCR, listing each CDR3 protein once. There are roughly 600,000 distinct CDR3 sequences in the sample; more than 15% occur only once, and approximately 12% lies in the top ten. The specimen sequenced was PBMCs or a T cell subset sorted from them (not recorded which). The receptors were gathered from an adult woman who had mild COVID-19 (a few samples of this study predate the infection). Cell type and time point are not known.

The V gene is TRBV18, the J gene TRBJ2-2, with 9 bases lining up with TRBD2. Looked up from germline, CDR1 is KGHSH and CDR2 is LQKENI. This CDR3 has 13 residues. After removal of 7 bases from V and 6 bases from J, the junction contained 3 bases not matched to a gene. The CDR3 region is CASLAGVSGELFF. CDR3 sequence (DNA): TGTGCCAGCTTAGCGGGAGTGTCCGGGGAGCTGTTTTTT.

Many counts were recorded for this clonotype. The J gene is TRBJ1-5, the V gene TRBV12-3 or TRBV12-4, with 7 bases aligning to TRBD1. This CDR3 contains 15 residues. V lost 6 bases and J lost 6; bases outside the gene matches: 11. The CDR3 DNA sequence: TGTGCCAGCAGAACGGGACAGAGTAATAGTCAGCCCCAGCATTTT. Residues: CASRTGQSNSQPQHF.

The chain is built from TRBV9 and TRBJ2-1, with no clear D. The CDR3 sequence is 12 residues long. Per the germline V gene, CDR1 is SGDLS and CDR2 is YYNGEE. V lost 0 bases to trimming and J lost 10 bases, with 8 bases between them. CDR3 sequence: CASSVVPREQFF. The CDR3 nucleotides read TGTGCCAGCAGCGTAGTCCCACGGGAGCAGTTCTTC.

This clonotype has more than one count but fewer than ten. CDR3 nucleotides: TGCGCCAGCAGCCAAGATGGGTCAGGGGGCCGTCTGGAAGCTTTCTTT. Its protein product is CASSQDGSGGRLEAFF. The chain uses TRBV4-1 and TRBJ1-1; 8 nucleotides match TRBD1. Looked up from germline, CDR1 is MGHRA and CDR2 is YSYEKL. The length of the CDR3 is 16 residues. V shed 0 bases and J 8 bases; nucleotides not matched to a gene: 11.

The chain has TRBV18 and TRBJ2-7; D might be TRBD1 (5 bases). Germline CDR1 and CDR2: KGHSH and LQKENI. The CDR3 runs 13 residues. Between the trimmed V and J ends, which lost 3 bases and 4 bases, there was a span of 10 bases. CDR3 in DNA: TGTGCCAGCTCACCCGGACACAAATACGAGCAGTACTTC. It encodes CASSPGHKYEQYF.

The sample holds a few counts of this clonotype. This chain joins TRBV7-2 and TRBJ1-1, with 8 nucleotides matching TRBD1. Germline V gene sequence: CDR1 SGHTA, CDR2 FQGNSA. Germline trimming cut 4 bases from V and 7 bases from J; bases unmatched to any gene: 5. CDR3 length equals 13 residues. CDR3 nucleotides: TGTGCCAGCAGCTGGGGACAGGCCATTGAAGCTTTCTTT. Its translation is CASSWGQAIEAFF.

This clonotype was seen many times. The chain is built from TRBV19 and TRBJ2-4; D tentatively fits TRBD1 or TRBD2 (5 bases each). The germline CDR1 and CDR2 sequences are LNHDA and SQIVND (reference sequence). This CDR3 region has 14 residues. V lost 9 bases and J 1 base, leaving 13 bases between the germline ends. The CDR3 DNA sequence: TGTGCCAGGGAAGGGGACCAGGCCAAAAACATTCAGTACTTC. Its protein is CAREGDQAKNIQYF.

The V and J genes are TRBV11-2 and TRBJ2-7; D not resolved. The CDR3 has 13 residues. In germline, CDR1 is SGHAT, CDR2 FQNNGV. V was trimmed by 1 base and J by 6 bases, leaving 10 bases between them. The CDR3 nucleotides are TGTGCCAGCAGCTTAGGATCAGCCCTCGAGCAGTACTTC. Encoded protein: CASSLGSALEQYF.